The clone carrying this TCR beta chain occurred a few times. What it binds is not known. This entry belongs to a study of beta chain features in type 1 diabetes. Study information: Similarity in age, gender and cell yields was seen between patients and healthy donors.

The trim removed 6 bases at V and 6 bases at J, leaving 1 base unmatched. The germline gives CDR1 MNHEY, CDR2 SVGAGI. The length of the CDR3 is 13 residues. Expressed TCRB transcripts were sequenced, since all the RNA that had been isolated was reverse transcribed. Generated by immunoSEQ multiplex PCR, the TCRdb table keeps only in-frame clones and is missing some. The table lists fewer than 250,000 clones, less than 15% of them singletons, with approximately 0.024% in the top ten. Findings and caveats of the study: Moderately but significantly shorter TCRB CDR3s were found in Type 1 diabetes patients in all four CD4+ subsets. A closer apparent resemblance between naive, central memory and Treg TCRB repertoires was seen in patients than in healthy donors.

This sequence was found in a middle-aged woman in good health. The chain employs TRBV6-5 and TRBJ1-6; 8 bases map to TRBD1. The sample comprised naive CD4+ T cells from blood. For the CDR3, the DNA is TGTGCCAGCAGGGACAGGGTTAATTCACCCCTCCACTTT. It codes for CASRDRVNSPLHF.